The present TCR beta chain was sequenced within a study of T cells in Graves' hyperthyroidism and ophthalmopathy. TCR beta CDR3 region amplification was performed from RNA transcripts. The HTBI primer set drove a first-round RT-PCR of the TCR CDR3. Using its own MiXCR run on the multiplex PCR reads, TCRdb lists one record per CDR3 protein. Among approximately 430,000 distinct CDR3 sequences listed, roughly 14% were seen once. This clonotype was counted at least ten times. Its antigen is undetermined. Subjects with ophthalmopathy showed a Clinical Activity Score no lower than 3, a NOSPECS grade no lower than 4, and a duration shorter than 3 months. Diagnoses were established using clinical symptoms, serum thyroxine and TRAb, thyroid ultrasound and orbital computed tomography. Trimming pared 7 bases from V and 5 bases from J, leaving 15 bases between. This CDR3 is built from 13 residues. Germline CDR1 reads ENHRY; CDR2 reads SYGVKD.

Study-level points and caveats: The model foresaw ophthalmopathy a median roughly 6.6 months prior to onset. A 13 V-J model separated ophthalmopathy from stable hyperthyroidism.

Source material: blood. The source of this sequence is a man in his late teens or twenties with Graves' ophthalmopathy. The V and J genes are TRBV10-3 and TRBJ2-7; maybe TRBD1 (6 bases). CDR3 protein: CAITGASKHEQYF. DNA of the CDR3: TGTGCCATCACAGGGGCTAGTAAACACGAGCAGTACTTC.